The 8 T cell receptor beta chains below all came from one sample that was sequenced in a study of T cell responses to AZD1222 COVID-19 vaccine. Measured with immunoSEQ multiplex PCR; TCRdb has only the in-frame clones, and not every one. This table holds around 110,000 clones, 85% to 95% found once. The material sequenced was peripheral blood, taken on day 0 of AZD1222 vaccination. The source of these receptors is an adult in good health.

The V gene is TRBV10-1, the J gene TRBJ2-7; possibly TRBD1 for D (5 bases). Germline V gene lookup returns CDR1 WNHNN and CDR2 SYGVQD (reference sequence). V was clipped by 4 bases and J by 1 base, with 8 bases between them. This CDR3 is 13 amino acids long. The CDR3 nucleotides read TGCGCCAGCAGTGCGGACATTTCCTACGAGCAGTACTTC. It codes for CASSADISYEQYF.

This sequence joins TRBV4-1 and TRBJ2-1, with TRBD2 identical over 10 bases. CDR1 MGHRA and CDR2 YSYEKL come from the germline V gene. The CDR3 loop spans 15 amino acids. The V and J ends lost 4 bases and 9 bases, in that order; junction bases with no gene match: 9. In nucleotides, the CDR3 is TGCGCCAGCAGCCTATCTAGCGGGAGCAGTGGTGAGCAGTTCTTC. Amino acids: CASSLSSGSSGEQFF.

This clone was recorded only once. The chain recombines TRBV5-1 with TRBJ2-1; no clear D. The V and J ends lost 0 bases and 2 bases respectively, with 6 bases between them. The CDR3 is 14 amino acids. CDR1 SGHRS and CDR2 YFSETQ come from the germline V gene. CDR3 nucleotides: TGCGCCAGCAGCTTGGCTCAGGCCTACAATGAGCAGTTCTTC. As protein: CASSLAQAYNEQFF.

The CDR3 reads CSAGGALEQYF. The CDR3 nucleotides are TGCAGTGCCGGCGGGGCCCTCGAGCAGTACTTC. The J gene is TRBJ2-7, the V gene TRBV20-1; tentative D call: TRBD2 (6 bases). V dropped 6 bases and J dropped 6 bases, with 12 bases sitting between them. In germline, CDR1 is DFQATT, CDR2 SNEGSKA (reference sequence). This CDR3 region has 11 residues.

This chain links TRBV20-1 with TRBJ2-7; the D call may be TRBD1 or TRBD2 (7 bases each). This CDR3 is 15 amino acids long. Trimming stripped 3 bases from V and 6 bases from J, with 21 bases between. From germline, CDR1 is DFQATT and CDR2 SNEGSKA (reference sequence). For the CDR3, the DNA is TGCAGTGCTAGTAGGCTAGCGGCCTCAGGGGGCGAGCAGTACTTC. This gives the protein CSASRLAASGGEQYF.

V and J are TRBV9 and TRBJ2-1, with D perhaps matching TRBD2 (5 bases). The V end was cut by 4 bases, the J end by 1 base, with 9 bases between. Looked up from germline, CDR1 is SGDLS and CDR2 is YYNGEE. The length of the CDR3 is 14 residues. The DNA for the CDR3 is TGTGCCAGCAGCTTGAGCGGTTCCTACAATGAGCAGTTCTTC. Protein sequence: CASSLSGSYNEQFF.

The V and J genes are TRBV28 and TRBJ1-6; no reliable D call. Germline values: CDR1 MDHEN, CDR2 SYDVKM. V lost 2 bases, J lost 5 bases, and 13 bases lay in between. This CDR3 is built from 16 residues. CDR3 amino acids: CASSLGGEADNSPLHF. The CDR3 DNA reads TGTGCCAGCAGTTTAGGAGGTGAAGCTGATAATTCACCCCTCCACTTT. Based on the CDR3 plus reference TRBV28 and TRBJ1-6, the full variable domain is DVKVTQSSRYLVKRTGEKVFLECVQDMDHENMFWYRQDPGLGLRLIYFSYDVKMKEKGDIPEGYSVSREKKERFSLILESASTNQTSMYLCASSLGGEADNSPLHFGNGTRLTVT.

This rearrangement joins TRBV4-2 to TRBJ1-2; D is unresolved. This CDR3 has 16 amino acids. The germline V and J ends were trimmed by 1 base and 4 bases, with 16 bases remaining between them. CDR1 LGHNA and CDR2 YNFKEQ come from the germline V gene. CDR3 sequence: CASSQGTGDKTYGYTF. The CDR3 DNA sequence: TGTGCCAGCAGCCAAGGGACGGGAGATAAAACCTATGGCTACACCTTC.